This entry is about one T cell receptor (beta chain). Its antigen remains unknown. The data were obtained in a study of T cell repertoires in cytomegalovirus infection. About the study: Public TCR beta signatures indicated both CMV infection and matching HLA type.

This CDR3 is built from 12 residues. The ends were cut back, 4 bases at V and 9 bases at J, with 10 bases in the middle. Germline V gene lookup returns CDR1 MGHRA and CDR2 YSYEKL. TCRdb reprocessed the reads via MiXCR and lists one record per CDR3 protein. The data hold some 500,000 distinct CDR3 sequences, with roughly a third observed a single time. This chain uses TRBV4-1 with TRBJ2-1; D is unclear. The clonotype originates from a human donor in good health (CMV status not recorded). Some clones in this sample may be carry-over from other donors' samples. The sequenced sample was cultured PBMCs, obtained from culture after CMV antigen stimulation. CDR3 in amino acids: CASSPILGEQFF. As DNA, the CDR3 is TGCGCCAGCAGCCCTATCCTGGGTGAGCAGTTCTTC.